This T cell receptor beta chain was sequenced in a study of vaccination and CD4 T cells after COVID-19. Treatment of the sample: roughly 11-day PBMC culture with coronavirus spike peptide pools or control peptides (ViraFEST assay). Sequencing of cultured CD4+ T cell DNA used the Oncomine TCR Beta short-read assay. A single record per CDR3 protein comes from TCRdb applying MiXCR to the PCR reads. The repertoire holds 17,000 or so distinct CDR3 sequences, with 31% as singletons. These TCRs' antigens remain unknown. What was sequenced was cultured CD4+ T cells from blood. Receptors were obtained from a human donor with COVID-19.

This clonotype was seen only a few times. The chain combines TRBV11-2 with TRBJ2-7; either TRBD1 or TRBD2 may fit D (5 bases each). Germline V CDR1 and CDR2: SGHAT, FQNNGV. This CDR3 has 14 residues. V lost 9 bases to trimming and J lost 1 base, with 16 bases between them. The CDR3 DNA sequence: TGTGCCAGTCATAGCTGGGGCGGGTCCTACGAGCAGTACTTC. This encodes CASHSWGGSYEQYF.